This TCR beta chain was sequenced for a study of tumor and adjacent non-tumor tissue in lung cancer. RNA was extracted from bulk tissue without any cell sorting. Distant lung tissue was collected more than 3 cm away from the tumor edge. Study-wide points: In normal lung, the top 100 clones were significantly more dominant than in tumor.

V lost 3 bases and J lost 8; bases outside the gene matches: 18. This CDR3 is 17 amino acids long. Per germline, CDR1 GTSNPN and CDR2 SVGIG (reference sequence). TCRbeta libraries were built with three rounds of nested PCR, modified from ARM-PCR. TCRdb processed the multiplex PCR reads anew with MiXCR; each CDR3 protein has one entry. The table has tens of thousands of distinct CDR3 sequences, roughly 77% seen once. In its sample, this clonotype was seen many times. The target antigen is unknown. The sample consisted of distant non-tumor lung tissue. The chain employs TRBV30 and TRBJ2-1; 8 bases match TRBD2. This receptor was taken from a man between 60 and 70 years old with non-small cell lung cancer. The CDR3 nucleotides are TGTGCCTGGAGATCCCCCGGACTAGCTCAAAAGAGGGATGAGCAGTTCTTC. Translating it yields CAWRSPGLAQKRDEQFF.